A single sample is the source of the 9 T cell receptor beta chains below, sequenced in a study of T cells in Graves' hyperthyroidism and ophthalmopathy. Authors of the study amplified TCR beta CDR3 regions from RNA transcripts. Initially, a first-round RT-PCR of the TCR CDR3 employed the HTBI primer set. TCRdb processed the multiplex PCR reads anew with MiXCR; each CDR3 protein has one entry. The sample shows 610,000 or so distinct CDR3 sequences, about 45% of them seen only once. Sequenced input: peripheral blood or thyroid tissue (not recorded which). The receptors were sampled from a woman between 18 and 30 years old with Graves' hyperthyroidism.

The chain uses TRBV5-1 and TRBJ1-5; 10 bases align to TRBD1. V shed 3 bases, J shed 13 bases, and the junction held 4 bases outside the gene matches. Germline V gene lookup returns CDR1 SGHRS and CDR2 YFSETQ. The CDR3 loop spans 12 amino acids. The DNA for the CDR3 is TGCGCCAGCAGCTCGGGACAGGGGACTCAGCATTTT. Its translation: CASSSGQGTQHF.

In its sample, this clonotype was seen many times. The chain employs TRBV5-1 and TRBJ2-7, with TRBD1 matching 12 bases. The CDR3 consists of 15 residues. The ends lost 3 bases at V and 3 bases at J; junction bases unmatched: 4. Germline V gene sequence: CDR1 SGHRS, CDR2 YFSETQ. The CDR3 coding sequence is TGCGCCAGCAGCTGGGGGACAGGGGGCTACTACGAGCAGTACTTC. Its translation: CASSWGTGGYYEQYF.

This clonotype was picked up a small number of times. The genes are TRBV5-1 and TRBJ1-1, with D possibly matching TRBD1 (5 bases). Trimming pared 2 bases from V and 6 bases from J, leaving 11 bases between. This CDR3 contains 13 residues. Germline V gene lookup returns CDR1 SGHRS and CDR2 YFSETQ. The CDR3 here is CASSFRDPAEAFF. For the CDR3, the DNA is TGCGCCAGCAGCTTCAGGGATCCAGCTGAAGCTTTCTTT.

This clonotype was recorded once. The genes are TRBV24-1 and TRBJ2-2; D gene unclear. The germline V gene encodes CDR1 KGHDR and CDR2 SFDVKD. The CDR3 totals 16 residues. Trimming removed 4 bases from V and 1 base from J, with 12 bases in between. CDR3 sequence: CATSDRTKGNTGELFF. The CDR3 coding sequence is TGTGCCACCAGTGACCGAACAAAGGGGAACACCGGGGAGCTGTTTTTT.

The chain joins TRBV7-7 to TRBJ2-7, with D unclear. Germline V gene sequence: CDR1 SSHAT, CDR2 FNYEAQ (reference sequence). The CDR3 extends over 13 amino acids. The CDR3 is CAGSLTESYEQYF. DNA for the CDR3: TGTGCTGGCAGCTTAACTGAATCCTACGAGCAGTACTTC.

The CDR3 spells CASSLMGLDSNQPQHF. The CDR3 nucleotides are TGTGCCAGCAGCTTAATGGGGCTTGATAGCAATCAGCCCCAGCATTTT. The chain couples TRBV7-3 to TRBJ1-5, with TRBD1 as a possible D gene (5 bases). V was shortened by 1 base and J by 0 bases, with 10 bases between the two germline ends. From germline, CDR1 is SGHTA and CDR2 FQGTGA. The CDR3 covers 16 residues.

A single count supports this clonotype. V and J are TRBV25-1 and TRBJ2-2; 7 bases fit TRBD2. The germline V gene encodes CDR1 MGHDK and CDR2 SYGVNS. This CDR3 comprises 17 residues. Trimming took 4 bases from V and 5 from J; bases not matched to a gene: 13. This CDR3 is CASSALGFGGWTGELFF. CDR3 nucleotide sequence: TGTGCCAGCAGTGCTCTCGGATTCGGGGGGTGGACCGGGGAGCTGTTTTTT.

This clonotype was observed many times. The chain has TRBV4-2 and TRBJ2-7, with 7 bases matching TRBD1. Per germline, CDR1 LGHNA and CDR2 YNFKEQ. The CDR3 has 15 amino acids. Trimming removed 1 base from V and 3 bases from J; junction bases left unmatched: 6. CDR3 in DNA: TGTGCCAGCAGCCAAGGAGGGGGCTACAACTACGAGCAGTACTTC. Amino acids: CASSQGGGYNYEQYF.

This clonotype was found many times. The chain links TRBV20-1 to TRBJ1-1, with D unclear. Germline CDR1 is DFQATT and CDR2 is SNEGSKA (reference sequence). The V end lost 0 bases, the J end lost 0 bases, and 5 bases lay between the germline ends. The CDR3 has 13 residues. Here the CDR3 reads CSAREIMNTEAFF. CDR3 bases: TGCAGTGCTAGAGAGATAATGAACACTGAAGCTTTCTTT.